This T cell receptor beta chain was recorded in a study of blood T cell repertoires in COVID-19. Across the whole study: Sources were T cells, B-cell-depleted T cells, or PBMCs; the material itself was cDNA or gDNA.

Original processing notes: Amplification from reference gene primers served as the basis for estimated nucleated cell counts. Generated by immunoSEQ multiplex PCR, the TCRdb table keeps only in-frame clones and is missing some. V, J and clone size are taken as reported in that table, and D and trimming were inferred from the DNA itself. The data contain over 150,000 clones, 60% to 80% of them singletons. Germline V gene data show CDR1 as SNHLY and CDR2 as FYNNEI. Trimming took off 6 bases at V and 0 bases at J, with 11 bases between the two ends. The CDR3 consists of 15 residues. Sequencing used peripheral blood. The TCR was taken from a woman in her seventies with acute or convalescent COVID-19. The chain combines TRBV2 with TRBJ2-2, with D possibly being TRBD2 (5 bases). CDR3 in amino acids: CASRGSVANTGELFF. The CDR3 region has the DNA TGTGCCAGCAGGGGTAGCGTCGCGAACACCGGGGAGCTGTTTTTT. Supplemented by reference TRBV2 and TRBJ2-2, the full variable domain reads EPEVTQTPSHQVTQMGQEVILRCVPISNHLYFYWYRQILGQKVEFLVSFYNNEISEKSEIFDDQFSVERPDGSNFTLKIRSTKLEDSAMYFCASRGSVANTGELFFGEGSRLTVL.